Listed below are T cell receptor beta chains from one sample, sequenced in a study of neurological immune-mediated disorders. In TCRdb, the 5' RACE reads were re-called with MiXCR into one record per CDR3 protein. The sample includes around 32,000 distinct CDR3 sequences, about 12% seen only once; the top ten take 5.8%. The sequenced material came from PBMCs. All receptors come from a woman aged 55-70 years in good health. CDR3s include the opening cysteine and the closing phenylalanine or tryptophan. The order of the fields is D gene, V gene, clone size, J gene, CDR3 DNA, CDR3 protein. D genes are given only for firm matches. Size is omitted from some rows. Given values are once, few, many or a class for expanded clones.

NA,TRBV3-1,many,TRBJ1-1,TGTGCCAGCAGCCAAGATGGCCGGAACACTGAAGCTTTCTTT,CASSQDGRNTEAFF
NA,TRBV4-3,many,TRBJ1-2,TGCGCCAGCAGCCGAGCCACTCCAGGCGGAGGCTATGGCTACACCTTC,CASSRATPGGGYGYTF
TRBD1,TRBV20-1,many,TRBJ2-1,TGCAGTGCTAGTAGGGGACAGGTTAGTATCTATGAGCAGTTCTTC,CSASRGQVSIYEQFF
NA,TRBV15,many,TRBJ2-7,TGTGCCACCACGCATGAGAGGGGGGCAGGCTACGAGCAGTACTTC,CATTHERGAGYEQYF
TRBD1,TRBV6-2/TRBV6-3,NA,TRBJ2-2,TGTGCCAGCAGGGTACAGGGGGCCCGGGAGCTGTTTTTT,CASRVQGARELFF
NA,TRBV15,few,TRBJ2-5,TGTGCCACCAGCAGATACGGACGACAAGAGACCCAGTACTTC,CATSRYGRQETQYF
TRBD2,TRBV5-1,many,TRBJ2-1,TGCGCCAGCAGTCCCCATAGCGGGGGAAACAATGAGCAGTTCTTC,CASSPHSGGNNEQFF
NA,TRBV6-1,many,TRBJ1-1,TGTGCCAGCAGGGAGAGGGGGAACACTGAAGCTTTCTTT,CASRERGNTEAFF
NA,TRBV5-1,many,TRBJ2-2,TGCGCCAGCAGCTTGGAGCCGGGGGCGAACACCGGGGAGCTGTTTTTT,CASSLEPGANTGELFF
NA,TRBV20-1,many,TRBJ1-5,TGCAGTGCTAGGGGGGACAACTATAGCAATCAGCCCCAGCATTTT,CSARGDNYSNQPQHF
TRBD2,TRBV5-1,many,TRBJ2-7,TGCGCCAGCAGCTTGGGACTAGCGGGGGGGACCTACGAGCAGTACTTC,CASSLGLAGGTYEQYF
NA,TRBV5-1,many,TRBJ1-6,TGCGCCAGCAGCTTGGGACAGTCCAGGAGTTCACCCCTCCACTTT,CASSLGQSRSSPLHF
NA,TRBV6-1,many,TRBJ2-7,TGTGCCAGCATCTCAAGGGACTCCTACGAGCAGTACTTC,CASISRDSYEQYF
TRBD1,TRBV5-1,many,TRBJ1-1,TGCGCCAGCAGCTCACTCAACTTGGCAGGGGGCAGTGAAGCTTTCTTT,CASSSLNLAGGSEAFF
TRBD2,TRBV18,many,TRBJ2-1,TGTGCCAGCTCACCGGGAGTGGCTAGCGGGGACAATGAGCAGTTCTTC,CASSPGVASGDNEQFF
NA,TRBV7-9,many,TRBJ1-2,TGTGCCAGCAGCTTAGGAGCAGGATTCTATGGCTACACCTTC,CASSLGAGFYGYTF
NA,TRBV5-5,many,TRBJ1-5,TGTGCCAGCAGCCCATTGGGGGGGAGAGGCAATCAGCCCCAGCATTTT,CASSPLGGRGNQPQHF
TRBD1,TRBV3-1,many,TRBJ1-4,TGTGCCAGCAGCCAAGGTGACAGGGGAGGTGAAAAACTGTTTTTT,CASSQGDRGGEKLFF
NA,TRBV20-1,many,TRBJ2-2,TGCAGTGCTTCGTACAATCCGGGGGACCCGAGGACCGGGGAGCTGTTTTTT,CSASYNPGDPRTGELFF
TRBD1,TRBV5-1,many,TRBJ1-1,TGCGCCAGCAGCTCCGACAGGGTGGGCACTGAAGCTTTCTTT,CASSSDRVGTEAFF
NA,TRBV12-3/TRBV12-4,many,TRBJ2-1,TGTGCCAGCAGCTTTCGGCGACAGGCTACGTTCTTC,CASSFRRQATFF
NA,TRBV7-2,many,TRBJ2-7,TGTGCCAGCAGCTCCCATTCTCTCGAGCAGTACTTC,CASSSHSLEQYF
TRBD2,TRBV7-2,many,TRBJ2-1,TGTGCCAGCAGCCTCCTAGCGGGGGGGGATTACAATGAGCAGTTCTTC,CASSLLAGGDYNEQFF
NA,TRBV12-3/TRBV12-4,many,TRBJ1-3,TGTGCCAGTCGGAGGACCGCCGGAGGAGGAAACACCATATATTTT,CASRRTAGGGNTIYF
NA,TRBV7-2,many,TRBJ1-1,TGTGCCAGCAGCTCTCAGACAGGGAACACTGAAGCTTTCTTT,CASSSQTGNTEAFF
NA,TRBV3-1,many,TRBJ2-5,TGTGCCAGCAGCCAAGATGTCCCGCAGGGAGAGACCCAGTACTTC,CASSQDVPQGETQYF
TRBD1,TRBV5-1,many,TRBJ2-6,TGCGCCAGCAGCCGTGACAGGGCGATCAACGTCCTGACTTTC,CASSRDRAINVLTF
NA,TRBV5-1,many,TRBJ2-1,TGCGCCAGCAGCCAGTACAGGGTCGATGAGCAGTTCTTC,CASSQYRVDEQFF
NA,TRBV7-8,many,TRBJ2-7,TGTGCCAGCATCCTAACGGGAGACAGGACCTACGAGCAGTACTTC,CASILTGDRTYEQYF
TRBD2,TRBV5-6,many,TRBJ2-1,TGTGCCAGCAGCCGAGGGAGGGACTTCTACAATGAGCAGTTCTTC,CASSRGRDFYNEQFF
NA,TRBV20-1,many,TRBJ1-2,TGCAGTGCTAGAGATGAGGGGAGGGATACGGGCTATGGCTACACCTTC,CSARDEGRDTGYGYTF
TRBD1,TRBV20-1,many,TRBJ2-4,TGCAGTGCTGAACCCCGGGACAGAGCCAAAAACATTCAGTACTTC,CSAEPRDRAKNIQYF